The next 29 T cell receptor beta chains were all read from a single sample in a study of T cells expressing NK-cell markers. TCRdb re-called the 5' RACE reads and catalogs CDR3 proteins one per entry, DNA excluded. This specimen shows 500,000 or so distinct CDR3 sequences; the ten leading clones hold approximately 3.5%. The specimen sequenced was blood T cells: a sorted CD56 or NKG2C T cell subset, CD4+ or CD8+ T cells, or bulk PBMC T cells (not recorded which). These receptors were obtained from a man aged 18 to 30 in good health.

This sequence joins TRBV4-2 and TRBJ2-1; lacking DNA, the TRBD2 call made by TCRdb goes unchecked. Germline-derived CDR1 and CDR2 are LGHNA and YNFKEQ. The CDR3 consists of 18 residues. The CDR3 loop is CASTSAGTSGSVYNEQFF.

V and J are TRBV5-6 and TRBJ2-1; TCRdb reports TRBD2, a call that lacks DNA to check it against. Germline V CDR1 and CDR2: SGHDT, YYEEEE. The CDR3 covers 14 residues. CDR3 in amino acids: CASSLAGGHGEQFF.

The chain recombines TRBV18 with TRBJ2-1; the TCRdb call, TRBD1, lacks DNA for checking. The CDR3 totals 11 residues. Germline V CDR1 and CDR2: KGHSH, LQKENI. The CDR3 is CASSPREEQFF.

The V call is TRBV6-1, the J call TRBJ1-2. Germline lookup yields CDR1 MNHNS and CDR2 SASEGT. This CDR3 comprises 13 residues. This CDR3 reads CASRPSRNYGYTF.

This sequence joins TRBV5-6 and TRBJ2-3; TCRdb's assignment of TRBD2 cannot be checked, as there is no DNA. This CDR3 spans 18 amino acids. Germline lookup yields CDR1 SGHDT and CDR2 YYEEEE. CDR3 region: CASSRPGLAGPLTDTQYF.

CDR3 protein: CASSTRWQGKETQYF. The V and J genes are TRBV7-6 and TRBJ2-5; the TRBD1 assignment by TCRdb is unverifiable without DNA. Germline lookup yields CDR1 SGHVS and CDR2 FNYEAQ. CDR3 size: 15 residues.

The gene calls are TRBV11-2 and TRBJ2-7; TCRdb indicates TRBD2, and absent DNA this call remains unverified. CDR1 is SGHAT, CDR2 FQNNGV, per germline. CDR3 length equals 19 residues. CDR3 residues: CASSHRAGLAGFPSYEQYF. The variable domain in full, completed from reference TRBV11-2 and TRBJ2-7, reads EAGVAQSPRYKIIEKRQSVAFWCNPISGHATLYWYQQILGQGPKLLIQFQNNGVVDDSQLPKDRFSAERLKGVDSTLKIQPAKLEDSAVYLCASSHRAGLAGFPSYEQYFGPGTRLTVT.

The chain carries TRBV4-2 and TRBJ2-5; TCRdb calls TRBD2, which cannot be checked without DNA. CDR1 and CDR2 from the germline V gene are LGHNA and YNFKEQ. The CDR3 has 16 residues. The CDR3 spells CASSQGPSGRRETQYF.

This chain connects TRBV5-1 to TRBJ2-1. The CDR3 sequence is 12 residues long. Looked up from germline, CDR1 is SGHRS and CDR2 is YFSETQ. CDR3 sequence reads: CASTQSSNEQFF. Full variable domain (missing parts from reference TRBV5-1 and TRBJ2-1): KAGVTQTPRYLIKTRGQQVTLSCSPISGHRSVSWYQQTPGQGLQFLFEYFSETQRNKGNFPGRFSGRQFSNSRSEMNVSTLELGDSALYLCASTQSSNEQFFGPGTRLTVL.

The rearrangement links TRBV4-1 to TRBJ2-1; the TCRdb D gene call, TRBD1, has no DNA to confirm it. CDR1 and CDR2 (germline): MGHRA, YSYEKL. The CDR3 covers 13 residues. CDR3 amino acids: CASSLTDRPEQFF.

This chain joins TRBV7-2 and TRBJ2-3; TCRdb's D gene call, TRBD2, goes unchecked for lack of DNA. The CDR3 runs to 14 residues. From germline, CDR1 is SGHTA and CDR2 FQGNSA. The CDR3 spells CASSLGAGGSTQYF. Combining the CDR3 with reference TRBV7-2 and TRBJ2-3 gives the whole variable domain GAGVSQSPSNKVTEKGKDVELRCDPISGHTALYWYRQSLGQGLEFLIYFQGNSAPDKSGLPSDRFSAERTGGSVSTLTIQRTQQEDSAVYLCASSLGAGGSTQYFGPGTRLTVL.

The CDR3: CASSQDGGGPRKETQYF. The V and J genes are TRBV3-1 and TRBJ2-5. The CDR3 sequence is 17 residues long. From germline, CDR1 is LGHDT and CDR2 YNNKEL (reference sequence).

The chain has TRBV29-1 and TRBJ2-7; with no DNA, the TCRdb D assignment of TRBD2 cannot be verified. This CDR3 is 14 amino acids long. Germline V gene lookup returns CDR1 SQVTM and CDR2 ANQGSEA. This CDR3 is CSVDFGARSYEQYF.

The rearrangement links TRBV12-3 or TRBV12-4 to TRBJ2-3; TCRdb's D call of TRBD2 is untestable without DNA. CDR3 length: 15 amino acids. CDR3 amino acids: CASVGGAPSTDTQYF.

The chain joins TRBV12-3 or TRBV12-4 to TRBJ2-7. This CDR3 is built from 11 residues. This chain's CDR3 is CASSFGYEQYF.

The V call is TRBV14, the J call TRBJ2-5. Germline V gene sequence: CDR1 SGHDN, CDR2 FVKESK. The CDR3 is made up of 14 amino acids. CDR3: CASSRWSYQETQYF.

V is TRBV5-1 and J is TRBJ2-2. This CDR3 comprises 16 residues. Germline CDR1 and CDR2: SGHRS and YFSETQ. CDR3 residues: CASSLEGPYPTGELFF.

J is TRBJ2-1 and V is TRBV6-1; lacking DNA, the TRBD1 call made by TCRdb goes unchecked. CDR3 length: 15 amino acids. Per germline, CDR1 MNHNS and CDR2 SASEGT. CDR3 residues: CASLGRRGAYNEQFF.

The chain has TRBV5-1 and TRBJ2-6; TCRdb's D call, TRBD1, is unchecked because there is no DNA. CDR3 size: 18 residues. CDR1 and CDR2 (germline): SGHRS, YFSETQ. Here the CDR3 reads CASSLMGGNVYGANVLTF.

The gene calls are TRBV5-1 and TRBJ2-1; TCRdb's D call of TRBD1 is untestable without DNA. Germline V lookup: CDR1 SGHRS, CDR2 YFSETQ. The CDR3 totals 20 residues. The CDR3 is CASSSPGARSSGPNYNEQFF.

This rearrangement joins TRBV7-9 to TRBJ2-7; absent DNA, TCRdb's TRBD1 call cannot be checked. From germline, CDR1 is SEHNR and CDR2 FQNEAQ (reference sequence). The length of the CDR3 is 14 residues. The CDR3 loop is CASSLGVQGKEQYF.

CDR3 amino acids: CASSPYTSSYNSPLHF. The chain is built from TRBV18 and TRBJ1-6. The germline V gene encodes CDR1 KGHSH and CDR2 LQKENI. The CDR3 runs 16 residues. Filled out from reference TRBV18 and TRBJ1-6, the complete variable domain reads NAGVMQNPRHLVRRRGQEARLRCSPMKGHSHVYWYRQLPEEGLKFMVYLQKENIIDESGMPKERFSAEFPKEGPSILRIQQVVRGDSAAYFCASSPYTSSYNSPLHFGNGTRLTVT.

The rearrangement uses TRBV4-1 and TRBJ1-5; TCRdb selects TRBD1, and the lack of DNA leaves this call unchecked. Germline V gene lookup returns CDR1 MGHRA and CDR2 YSYEKL. CDR3 length: 13 residues. CDR3 amino acids: CASSRAGSQPQHF.

This rearrangement joins TRBV3-1 to TRBJ1-1. Germline V gene data show CDR1 as LGHDT and CDR2 as YNNKEL (reference sequence). This CDR3 spans 12 amino acids. Here the CDR3 reads CASSQISSEAFF. The whole variable domain, filled in from reference TRBV3-1 and TRBJ1-1, reads DTAVSQTPKYLVTQMGNDKSIKCEQNLGHDTMYWYKQDSKKFLKIMFSYNNKELIINETVPNRFSPKSPDKAHLNLHINSLELGDSAVYFCASSQISSEAFFGQGTRLTVV.

The gene calls are TRBV6-5 and TRBJ1-5; absent DNA, TCRdb's TRBD1 call cannot be checked. CDR1 MNHEY and CDR2 SVGAGI come from the germline V gene. The CDR3 loop spans 15 amino acids. The chain's CDR3 is CAIFDPTGTGQPQHF.

This sequence joins TRBV25-1 and TRBJ2-7; TCRdb proposes TRBD2, but this gene call is untestable without DNA. Germline loops: CDR1 MGHDK, CDR2 SYGVNS. The CDR3 length is 15 residues. CDR3 protein: CASSEYSGLTYEQYF.

The chain employs TRBV7-2 and TRBJ2-7; TCRdb selects TRBD1, and the lack of DNA leaves this call unchecked. The germline gives CDR1 SGHTA, CDR2 FQGNSA. This CDR3 has 13 amino acids. CDR3 residues: CASSSPGGLEQYF.

The rearrangement uses TRBV12-3 or TRBV12-4 and TRBJ2-1; TCRdb selects TRBD1, and the lack of DNA leaves this call unchecked. The CDR3 has 16 amino acids. The CDR3 loop is CASVFPPGRCYNEQFF.

The rearrangement joins TRBV14 to TRBJ2-3; the D call from TCRdb, TRBD1, cannot be confirmed without DNA. This CDR3 is built from 16 residues. Germline CDR1 is SGHDN and CDR2 is FVKESK. The CDR3 sequence is CASSQDHGTSTDTQYF.